This T cell receptor (beta chain) was sequenced in a study of CD8 T cells in ankylosing spondylitis (TCRdb year 2017). Background on the whole study: The study set out to find disease-linked TCR variants by profiling T cell receptor beta repertoires in ankylosing spondylitis patients and healthy donors. The full study cohort comprised 25 ankylosing spondylitis patients and roughly 100 healthy donors. Peripheral blood samples were taken, and synovial fluid was additionally collected from ankylosing spondylitis patients.

From its cysteine to its phenylalanine, the CDR3 spans 15 amino acids. The CDR3 DNA has 45 bases and is translated from base 1. Taken from the germline V gene, the CDR1 and CDR2 loops are MNHEY and SVGEGT. Trimmed from V: 6 bases; trimmed from J: 2 bases; junction bases lacking a gene match: 4. Instrument on record: Illumina HiSeq 2500. Quantitative 5'-RACE with molecular barcodes was the method used to prepare the TCR beta libraries. In the paper's pipeline: Disease-linked TCR variants were identified with a new computational method built on a probabilistic model of VDJ rearrangement. In-frame beta chains were kept once TCRdb had trimmed the public reads at Q25 with fastp and called clones with MiXCR. Each record represents a unique CDR3 protein, reported with the most common genes and DNA among its rows. For this entry, the V and J calls and clone size follow TCRdb and not the study's own pipeline. This sample lists fewer than 400,000 distinct CDR3 sequences; more than 20% were detected once. The ten largest clones take up around 16% of the sample.

General study outcomes and caveats: In peripheral blood, the disease-linked clones were found at relatively low frequencies and had a CD8+ phenotype. Some motif variants were previously reported in synovial fluid and blood of reactive arthritis patients, suggesting common disease-initiation mechanisms. Significant enrichment of the disease-linked clones was reported in matched synovial fluid samples from ankylosing spondylitis patients. Blood from ankylosing spondylitis patients appeared to be characterized by a TCR beta motif made up of eight highly homologous amino acid variants.

This clonotype turned up a few times. The antigen it binds to is not known. Base qualities are not recorded, but no much larger clone differs from it by a single base. Sequencing was carried out using blood, either unsorted or a sorted T cell fraction (not recorded which). This clonotype was obtained from a male donor with ankylosing spondylitis. The rearranged chain carries TRBV6-2 or TRBV6-3 and TRBJ2-6; 7 bases in between match TRBD1. The bases read TGTGCCAGCAGAATAGGGGGCGCTGGGGCCAACGTCCTGACTTTC. Its translation reads: CASRIGGAGANVLTF.